This T cell receptor (beta chain) was sequenced for a study of shared clonotypes between healthy human individuals. Trimming removed 3 bases at V and 2 bases at J, with 8 bases between. The CDR3 is 12 amino acids. Looked up from germline, CDR1 is GTSNPN and CDR2 is SVGIG (reference sequence). With regard to this clone: Other DNA sequences in the sample encode the same CDR3.

Generated by immunoSEQ multiplex PCR, the TCRdb table keeps only in-frame clones and is missing some. The sample holds 2.5 million or so clones, approximately 94% seen once. The chain is built from TRBV30 and TRBJ2-7; D is undetermined. The origin of this receptor is a man aged 18 to 29 in good health. Sequenced sample: naive CD4+ T cells sorted from blood. As for subset: CD45RA+ positively selected. The CDR3 DNA follows: TGTGCCTGGAGCCCAAACCCCTACGAGCAGTACTTC. Encoded protein: CAWSPNPYEQYF.